A selection of T cell receptor beta chains follows, all from one sample in a study of T cells in Graves' hyperthyroidism and ophthalmopathy. TCRdb redid the calling of the multiplex PCR reads with MiXCR, one entry per CDR3 protein. The data show more than 650,000 distinct CDR3 sequences, with around 15% seen just once and approximately 10% held by the top ten. Sequencing input: blood. The receptors come from a woman under 30 with Graves' hyperthyroidism. The CDR3 runs from the conserved cysteine through the conserved F or W. Fields, in order: clone size, V gene, D gene, J gene, CDR3 DNA, CDR3 protein. A D gene is named only where the DNA matches it firmly. Where a row states a size, it is once, few, many or the class of an expanded clone; other rows omit it.

abundance: few; v_gene: TRBV15; d_gene: TRBD1; j_gene: TRBJ2-7; CDR3nt: TGTGCCACCAGCCATTTGGGGACAGGGGTATACGAGCAGTACTTC; CDR3aa: CATSHLGTGVYEQYF
abundance: many; v_gene: TRBV30; d_gene: .; j_gene: TRBJ2-7; CDR3nt: TGTGCCTGGAGTGGAGGGGGAAGCTCCTACGAGCAGTACTTC; CDR3aa: CAWSGGGSSYEQYF
abundance: many; v_gene: TRBV7-9; d_gene: TRBD2; j_gene: TRBJ2-5; CDR3nt: TGTGCCAGCAGCTTAGCGGGGGGGGTCCAAGAGACCCAGTACTTC; CDR3aa: CASSLAGGVQETQYF
abundance: many; v_gene: TRBV11-3; d_gene: TRBD2; j_gene: TRBJ2-2; CDR3nt: TGTGCCAGCAGCTCGCGGACTAGCGGGAGATTGAACACCGGGGAGCTGTTTTTT; CDR3aa: CASSSRTSGRLNTGELFF
abundance: many; v_gene: TRBV6-1; d_gene: TRBD1; j_gene: TRBJ2-7; CDR3nt: TGTGCCAGCAGGGACAGGGGGCGGTCCTACGAGCAGTACTTC; CDR3aa: CASRDRGRSYEQYF
abundance: many; v_gene: TRBV28; d_gene: TRBD1; j_gene: TRBJ2-2; CDR3nt: TGTGCCAGCAGTTACCCGGGGACAGGGAGCCTAAACACCGGGGAGCTGTTTTTT; CDR3aa: CASSYPGTGSLNTGELFF
abundance: few; v_gene: TRBV29-1; d_gene: .; j_gene: TRBJ2-7; CDR3nt: TGCAGCGTTGAAGTCCCGGTTACCTACGAGCAGTACTTC; CDR3aa: CSVEVPVTYEQYF
abundance: .; v_gene: TRBV2; d_gene: .; j_gene: TRBJ1-5; CDR3nt: TGTGCCAGCAGTAGTGGGCACAGCTCAGTGCCCCAGCATTTT; CDR3aa: CASSSGHSSVPQHF
abundance: .; v_gene: TRBV7-2; d_gene: .; j_gene: TRBJ1-6; CDR3nt: TGTGCCAGCAGCCAAGCACAGAGCTCCTATAATTCACCCCTCCACTTT; CDR3aa: CASSQAQSSYNSPLHF
abundance: many; v_gene: TRBV6-1; d_gene: .; j_gene: TRBJ1-1; CDR3nt: TGTGCCAGCAGTCCGCGACAGTTGAACACTGAAGCTTTCTTT; CDR3aa: CASSPRQLNTEAFF
abundance: .; v_gene: TRBV20-1; d_gene: .; j_gene: TRBJ1-2; CDR3nt: TGCAGTGCTGGGACCCAGGTTATGTATGGCTACACCTTC; CDR3aa: CSAGTQVMYGYTF
abundance: many; v_gene: TRBV7-2; d_gene: TRBD2; j_gene: TRBJ2-7; CDR3nt: TGTGCCAGCAGCCCACGGGGGCGGGAGGGCCACCACGAGCAGTACTTC; CDR3aa: CASSPRGREGHHEQYF
abundance: .; v_gene: TRBV6-2/TRBV6-3; d_gene: .; j_gene: TRBJ2-7; CDR3nt: TGTGCCAGCAGTTACTCGTGGGATTTTTCCTACGAGCAGTACTTC; CDR3aa: CASSYSWDFSYEQYF
abundance: many; v_gene: TRBV18; d_gene: .; j_gene: TRBJ2-2; CDR3nt: TGTGCCAGCTCACTCAACAGTTACACCGGGGAGCTGTTTTTT; CDR3aa: CASSLNSYTGELFF
abundance: many; v_gene: TRBV30; d_gene: .; j_gene: TRBJ2-2; CDR3nt: TGTGCCTGGAGAGGACAAGTACTCTACACCGGGGAGCTGTTTTTT; CDR3aa: CAWRGQVLYTGELFF
abundance: few; v_gene: TRBV24-1; d_gene: TRBD1; j_gene: TRBJ2-5; CDR3nt: TGTGCCACCAGTCGGGACAGACAAGAGACCCAGTACTTC; CDR3aa: CATSRDRQETQYF
abundance: few; v_gene: TRBV18; d_gene: .; j_gene: TRBJ1-1; CDR3nt: TGTGCCAGCTCACTCCAAACCCCTCGACAGGCCAAGAACACTGAAGCTTTCTTT; CDR3aa: CASSLQTPRQAKNTEAFF
abundance: .; v_gene: TRBV5-1; d_gene: .; j_gene: TRBJ1-1; CDR3nt: TGCGCCAGCAGCTTGGTGGGGGCTACTGAAGCTTTCTTT; CDR3aa: CASSLVGATEAFF
abundance: .; v_gene: TRBV5-8; d_gene: .; j_gene: TRBJ2-7; CDR3nt: TGTGCCAGCAGCTCTGTTGAGCAGTACTTC; CDR3aa: CASSSVEQYF
abundance: .; v_gene: TRBV5-6; d_gene: TRBD1; j_gene: TRBJ1-2; CDR3nt: TGTGCCAGCAGCCGGACAGGGCGAGGCGACTACACCTTC; CDR3aa: CASSRTGRGDYTF